In this sample, the clone carrying this T cell receptor (beta chain) turned up once. These data originate in a study of CD8+ T cells in alopecia areata. The length of the CDR3 is 15 residues. Trimming cost V 4 bases and J 6 bases; bases outside gene matches: 6. Germline lookup yields CDR1 SGHRS and CDR2 YFSETQ. As the sequencing template, cDNA was produced by extracting RNA and reverse transcribing it. TCRdb's copy holds only in-frame clones and misses some; the assay was immunoSEQ multiplex PCR. The repertoire holds roughly 64,000 clones, with 44% as singletons. This receptor was obtained from a human donor with alopecia areata. V gene TRBV5-1 combines with J gene TRBJ2-7; 14 nucleotides align to TRBD2. Specimen: NKG2D-low CD8+ T cells sorted from blood. The CDR3 here is CASSPTSGGAGEQYF. The CDR3 bases are TGCGCCAGCAGCCCGACTAGCGGGGGGGCCGGCGAGCAGTACTTC.